The clone carrying this TCR beta chain showed up just a few times. This sample was included in a study of early T cells in non-severe SARS-CoV-2 infection. As for the study in general: RNA in bulk from unsorted whole blood was sequenced, and chains were unpaired.

Germline loops: CDR1 DFQATT, CDR2 SNEGSKA (reference sequence). The CDR3 sequence is 15 residues long. Trimming removed 4 bases from V and 4 bases from J, with 18 bases in between. TCRdb re-called the 5' RACE reads with MiXCR, one entry per CDR3 protein. This sample yields around 71,000 distinct CDR3 sequences, of which more than 12% are seen a single time; around 3.7% belongs to the top ten. Material: whole blood, obtained at baseline. The receptor was derived from an adult who was a healthcare worker with PCR-confirmed SARS-CoV-2 infection or an uninfected control (not recorded which). The chain combines TRBV20-1 with TRBJ2-3; D possibly corresponds to TRBD2 (5 bases). The CDR3 DNA sequence: TGCAGTGCTACTAGAGGGTCTAGTCGCCCAGATACGCAGTATTTT. Translation: CSATRGSSRPDTQYF.